This TCR beta chain appears in the sequencing data of a study of T cells after yellow fever vaccination. Points from the study as a whole: Among primary-vaccination clones, most reappeared after the booster, at about 95% for CD4 and more than 85% for CD8. From the bulk population, abundant clonotypes could contaminate and appear within FACS-sorted repertoires. The secondary T-cell response peaked on day 5, not day 15, but was weaker.

Notes on this clonotype: The target antigen is unknown.

The TCR cDNA carried a universal primer site and UMIs from 5'RACE template switching. TCRdb used MiXCR to reprocess the 5' RACE reads, holding one entry per CDR3 protein. The sample lists about 370,000 distinct CDR3 sequences; roughly 12% were seen once. The CDR3 has 11 amino acids. CDR1 and CDR2 (germline): DFQATT, SNEGSKA (reference sequence). This sequence joins TRBV20-1 and TRBJ2-2; possible D gene TRBD1, 6 bases. This sequence was found in a man aged 18 to 30 who received the YFV17D yellow fever vaccine. The sequencing here drew on PBMCs, taken on the day of the first yellow fever vaccination. In DNA, the CDR3 is TGCGGCTCAGGGGTGGCCGGGGAGCTGTTTTTT. As protein: CGSGVAGELFF.